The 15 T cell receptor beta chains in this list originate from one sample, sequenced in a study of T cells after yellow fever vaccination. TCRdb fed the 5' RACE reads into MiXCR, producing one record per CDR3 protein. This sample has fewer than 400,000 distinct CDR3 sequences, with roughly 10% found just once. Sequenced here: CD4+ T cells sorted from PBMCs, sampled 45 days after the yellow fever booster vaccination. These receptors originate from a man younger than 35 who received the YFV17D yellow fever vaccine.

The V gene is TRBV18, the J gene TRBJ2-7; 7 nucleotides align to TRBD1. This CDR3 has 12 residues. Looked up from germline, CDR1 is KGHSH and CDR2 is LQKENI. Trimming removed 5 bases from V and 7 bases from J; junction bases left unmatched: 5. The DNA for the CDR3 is TGTGCCAGCTCAGCTTCGGACAGGGAGCAGTACGTC. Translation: CASSASDREQYV.

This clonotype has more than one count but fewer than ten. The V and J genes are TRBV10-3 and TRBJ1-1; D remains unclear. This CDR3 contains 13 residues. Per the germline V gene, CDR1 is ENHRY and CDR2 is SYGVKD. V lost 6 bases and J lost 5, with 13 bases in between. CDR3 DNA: TGTGCCATCAGCGAGACTTTTGAGACTGAAGCTTTCTTT. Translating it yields CAISETFETEAFF.

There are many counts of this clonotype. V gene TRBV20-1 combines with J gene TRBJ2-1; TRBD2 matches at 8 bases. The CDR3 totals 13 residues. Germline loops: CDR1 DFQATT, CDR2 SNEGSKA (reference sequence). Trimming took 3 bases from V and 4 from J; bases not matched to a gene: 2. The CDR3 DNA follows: TGCAGTGCTAGCGGGGGGGGATACAATGAGCAGTTCTTC. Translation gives CSASGGGYNEQFF.

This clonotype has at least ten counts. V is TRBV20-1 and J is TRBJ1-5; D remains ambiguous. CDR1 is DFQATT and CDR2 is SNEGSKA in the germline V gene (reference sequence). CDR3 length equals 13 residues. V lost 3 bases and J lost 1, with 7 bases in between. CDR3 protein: CSARSGSNQPQHF. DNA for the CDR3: TGCAGTGCTAGGTCGGGGAGCAATCAGCCCCAGCATTTT.

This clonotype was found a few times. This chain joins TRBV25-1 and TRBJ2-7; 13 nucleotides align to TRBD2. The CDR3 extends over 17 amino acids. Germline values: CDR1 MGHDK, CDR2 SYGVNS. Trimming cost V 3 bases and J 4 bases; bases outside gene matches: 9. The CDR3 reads CASSELGLAGAIYEQYF. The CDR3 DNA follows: TGTGCCAGCAGTGAGCTCGGACTAGCGGGGGCCATTTACGAGCAGTACTTC.

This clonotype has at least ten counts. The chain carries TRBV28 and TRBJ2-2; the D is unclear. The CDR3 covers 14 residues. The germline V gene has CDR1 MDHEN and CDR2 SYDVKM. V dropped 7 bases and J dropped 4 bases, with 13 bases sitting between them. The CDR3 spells CASMGSLLTGELFF. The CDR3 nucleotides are TGTGCCAGCATGGGCAGCCTGCTCACCGGGGAGCTGTTTTTT.

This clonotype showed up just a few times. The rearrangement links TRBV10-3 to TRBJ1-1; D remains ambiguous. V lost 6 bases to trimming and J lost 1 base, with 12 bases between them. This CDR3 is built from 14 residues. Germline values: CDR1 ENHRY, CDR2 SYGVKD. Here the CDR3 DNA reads TGTGCCATCAGAGCCAGCGGCCAGAACACTGAAGCTTTCTTT. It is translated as CAIRASGQNTEAFF.

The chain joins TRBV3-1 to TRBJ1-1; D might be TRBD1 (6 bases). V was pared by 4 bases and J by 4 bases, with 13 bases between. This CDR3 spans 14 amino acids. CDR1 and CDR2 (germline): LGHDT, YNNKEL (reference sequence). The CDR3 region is CASSRPWGATEAFF. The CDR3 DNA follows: TGTGCCAGCAGCCGCCCGTGGGGGGCCACTGAAGCTTTCTTT. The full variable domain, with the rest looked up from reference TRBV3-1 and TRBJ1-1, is DTAVSQTPKYLVTQMGNDKSIKCEQNLGHDTMYWYKQDSKKFLKIMFSYNNKELIINETVPNRFSPKSPDKAHLNLHINSLELGDSAVYFCASSRPWGATEAFFGQGTRLTVV.

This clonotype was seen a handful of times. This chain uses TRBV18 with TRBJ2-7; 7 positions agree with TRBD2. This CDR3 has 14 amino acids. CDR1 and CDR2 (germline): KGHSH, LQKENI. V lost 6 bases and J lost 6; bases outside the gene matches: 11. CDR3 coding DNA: TGTGCCAGCTCTGGCGGGGGAAAATGGGGCGAGCAGTACGTC. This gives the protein CASSGGGKWGEQYV.

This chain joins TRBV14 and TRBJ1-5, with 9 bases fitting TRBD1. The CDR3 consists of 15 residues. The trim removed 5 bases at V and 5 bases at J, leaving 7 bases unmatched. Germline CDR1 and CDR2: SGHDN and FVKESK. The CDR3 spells CASSYRTGEDQPQHF. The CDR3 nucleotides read TGTGCCAGCAGCTACCGGACAGGGGAGGATCAGCCCCAGCATTTT.

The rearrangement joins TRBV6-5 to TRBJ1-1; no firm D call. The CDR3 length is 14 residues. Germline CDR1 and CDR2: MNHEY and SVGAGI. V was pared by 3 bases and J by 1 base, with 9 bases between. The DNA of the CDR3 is TGTGCCAGCAGTTATTTCCAGACGAACACTGAAGCTTTCTTT. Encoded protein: CASSYFQTNTEAFF.

The CDR3 region is CATSRDLVRGDEQYF. CDR3 DNA: TGTGCCACCAGCAGAGATCTCGTAAGGGGGGACGAGCAGTACTTC. This chain joins TRBV15 and TRBJ2-7, with D perhaps given as TRBD1 or TRBD2 (6 bases each). Germline V CDR1 and CDR2: LNHNV, YYDKDF (reference sequence). V was clipped by 0 bases and J by 5 bases, with 14 bases between them. The CDR3 is 15 amino acids.

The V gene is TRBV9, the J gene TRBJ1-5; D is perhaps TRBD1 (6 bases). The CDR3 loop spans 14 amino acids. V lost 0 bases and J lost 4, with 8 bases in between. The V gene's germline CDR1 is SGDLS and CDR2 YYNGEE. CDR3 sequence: CASSVADSNQPQHF. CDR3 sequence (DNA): TGTGCCAGCAGCGTAGCGGACAGTAATCAGCCCCAGCATTTT.

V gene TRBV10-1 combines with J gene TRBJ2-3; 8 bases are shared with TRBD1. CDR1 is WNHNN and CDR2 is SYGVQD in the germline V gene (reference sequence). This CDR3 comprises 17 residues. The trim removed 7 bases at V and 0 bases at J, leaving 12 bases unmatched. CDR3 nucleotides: TGCGCCAGCACTCCGGGGGACAGGTCGCCTAGCACAGATACGCAGTATTTT. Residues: CASTPGDRSPSTDTQYF.

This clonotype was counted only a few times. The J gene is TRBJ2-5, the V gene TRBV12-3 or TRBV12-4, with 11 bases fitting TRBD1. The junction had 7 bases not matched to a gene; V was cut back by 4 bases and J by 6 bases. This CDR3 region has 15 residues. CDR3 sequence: CASSYRDRGLKTQYF. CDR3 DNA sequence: TGTGCCAGCAGTTACCGGGACAGGGGGTTGAAGACCCAGTACTTC.